Described below is a single TCR beta chain sequence and its context. The CDR3 runs to 16 residues. TCRdb itself ran the PCR reads through MiXCR, one entry per CDR3 protein. In the table there are about 13,000 distinct CDR3 sequences, approximately 47% of which are singletons. This entry comes from a study of tumor-infiltrating lymphocytes in oesophageal squamous cell carcinoma. The chain uses TRBV12-3 or TRBV12-4 and TRBJ2-7; 13 nucleotides agree with TRBD2. The DNA matches TRBJ2-1 better at its end, which makes the J call doubtful. Input material: blood. This clonotype originated in a female donor with esophageal squamous cell carcinoma. The CDR3 DNA is TGTGCCAGCAGGGGACTAGCGGGAAAAAACTACAATGAGCAGTTCTTC. Translating gives CASRGLAGKNYNEQFF.